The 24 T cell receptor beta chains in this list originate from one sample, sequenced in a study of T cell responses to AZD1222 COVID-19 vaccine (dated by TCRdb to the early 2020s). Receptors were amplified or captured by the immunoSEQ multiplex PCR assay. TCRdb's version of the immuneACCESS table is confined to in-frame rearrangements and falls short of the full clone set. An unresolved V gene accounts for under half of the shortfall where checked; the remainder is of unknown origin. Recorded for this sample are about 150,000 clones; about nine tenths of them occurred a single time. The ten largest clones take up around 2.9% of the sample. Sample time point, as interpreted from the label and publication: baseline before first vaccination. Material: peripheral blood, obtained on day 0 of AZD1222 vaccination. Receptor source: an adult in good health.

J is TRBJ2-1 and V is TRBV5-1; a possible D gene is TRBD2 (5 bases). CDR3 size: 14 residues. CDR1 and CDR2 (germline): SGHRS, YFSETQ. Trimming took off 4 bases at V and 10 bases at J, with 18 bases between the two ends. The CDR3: CASSNGGPAHEQFF. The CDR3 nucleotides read TGCGCCAGCAGCAACGGAGGCCCGGCCCACGAGCAGTTCTTC.

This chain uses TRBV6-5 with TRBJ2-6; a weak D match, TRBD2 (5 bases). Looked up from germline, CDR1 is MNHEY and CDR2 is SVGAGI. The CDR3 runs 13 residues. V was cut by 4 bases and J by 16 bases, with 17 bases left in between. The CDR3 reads CASSFPSDGKLTF. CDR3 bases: TGTGCCAGCAGTTTCCCATCGGACGGGAAACTGACTTTC.

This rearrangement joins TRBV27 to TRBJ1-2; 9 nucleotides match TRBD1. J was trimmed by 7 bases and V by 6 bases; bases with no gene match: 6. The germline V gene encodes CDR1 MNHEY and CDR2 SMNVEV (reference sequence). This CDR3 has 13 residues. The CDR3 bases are TGTGCCAGCAGAAGGGACAGGGAGGGTGGCTACACCTTC. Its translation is CASRRDREGGYTF.

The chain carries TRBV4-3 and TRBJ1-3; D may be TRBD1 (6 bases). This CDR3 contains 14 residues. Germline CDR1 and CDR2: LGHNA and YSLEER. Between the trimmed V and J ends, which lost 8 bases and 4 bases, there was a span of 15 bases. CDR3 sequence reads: CASWDDGGGNTIYF. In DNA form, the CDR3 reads TGCGCCAGCTGGGACGACGGGGGCGGAAACACCATATATTTT.

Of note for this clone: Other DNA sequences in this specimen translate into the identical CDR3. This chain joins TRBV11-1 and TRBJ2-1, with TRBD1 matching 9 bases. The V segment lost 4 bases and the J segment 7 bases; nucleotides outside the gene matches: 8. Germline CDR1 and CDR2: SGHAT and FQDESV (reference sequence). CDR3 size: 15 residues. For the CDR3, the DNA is TGTGCCAGCAGCTCCGACAGGGGGATATCGAATGAGCAGTTCTTC. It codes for CASSSDRGISNEQFF. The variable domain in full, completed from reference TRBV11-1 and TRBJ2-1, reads EAEVAQSPRYKITEKSQAVAFWCDPISGHATLYWYRQILGQGPELLVQFQDESVVDDSQLPKDRFSAERLKGVDSTLKIQPAELGDSAMYLCASSSDRGISNEQFFGPGTRLTVL.

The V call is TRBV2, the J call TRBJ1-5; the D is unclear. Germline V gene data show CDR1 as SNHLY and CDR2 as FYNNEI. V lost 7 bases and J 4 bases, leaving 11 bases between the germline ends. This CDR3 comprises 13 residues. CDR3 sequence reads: CASNDGGNQPQHF. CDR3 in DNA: TGTGCCAGCAATGACGGTGGGAATCAGCCCCAGCATTTT.

CDR3 sequence reads: CASSTQGWGNQPQHF. Here the CDR3 DNA reads TGTGCCAGCAGCACACAGGGGTGGGGCAATCAGCCCCAGCATTTT. The V gene is TRBV7-2, the J gene TRBJ1-5; 7 nucleotides align to TRBD1. Germline values: CDR1 SGHTA, CDR2 FQGNSA. CDR3 length: 15 amino acids. The junction had 6 bases not matched to a gene; V was cut back by 5 bases and J by 2 bases. Looking up the rest from reference TRBV7-2 and TRBJ1-5 gives the full variable domain: GAGVSQSPSNKVTEKGKDVELRCDPISGHTALYWYRQSLGQGLEFLIYFQGNSAPDKSGLPSDRFSAERTGGSVSTLTIQRTQQEDSAVYLCASSTQGWGNQPQHFGDGTRLSIL.

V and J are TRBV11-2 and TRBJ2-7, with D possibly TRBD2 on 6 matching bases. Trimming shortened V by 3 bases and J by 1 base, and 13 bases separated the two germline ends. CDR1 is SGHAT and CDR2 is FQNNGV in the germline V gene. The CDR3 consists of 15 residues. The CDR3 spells CASSLGLQGSYEQYF. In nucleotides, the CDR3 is TGTGCCAGCAGCTTGGGACTTCAGGGATCCTACGAGCAGTACTTC.

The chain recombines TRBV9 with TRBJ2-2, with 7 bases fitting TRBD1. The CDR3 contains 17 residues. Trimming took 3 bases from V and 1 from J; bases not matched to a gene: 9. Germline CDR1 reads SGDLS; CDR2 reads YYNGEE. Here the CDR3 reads CASSADPGTVNTGELFF. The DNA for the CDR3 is TGTGCCAGCAGCGCTGATCCCGGGACAGTGAACACCGGGGAGCTGTTTTTT.

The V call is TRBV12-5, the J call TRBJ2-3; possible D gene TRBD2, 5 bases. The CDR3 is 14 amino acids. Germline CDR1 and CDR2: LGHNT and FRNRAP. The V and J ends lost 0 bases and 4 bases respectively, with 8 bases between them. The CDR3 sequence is CASGLVPGADTQYF. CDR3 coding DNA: TGTGCTAGTGGTTTGGTACCCGGGGCAGATACGCAGTATTTT.

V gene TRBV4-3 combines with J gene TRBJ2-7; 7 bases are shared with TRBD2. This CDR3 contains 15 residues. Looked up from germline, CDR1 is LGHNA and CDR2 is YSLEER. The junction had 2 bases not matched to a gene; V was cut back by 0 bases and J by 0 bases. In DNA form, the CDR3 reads TGCGCCAGCAGCCAAGAGGGGGGGATCTCCTACGAGCAGTACTTC. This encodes CASSQEGGISYEQYF.

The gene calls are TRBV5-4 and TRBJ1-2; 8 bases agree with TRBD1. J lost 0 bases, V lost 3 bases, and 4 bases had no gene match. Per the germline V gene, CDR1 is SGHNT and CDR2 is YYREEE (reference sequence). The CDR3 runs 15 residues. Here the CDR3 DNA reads TGTGCCAGCAGCTCTCAGACAGGGGCTAACTATGGCTACACCTTC. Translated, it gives CASSSQTGANYGYTF. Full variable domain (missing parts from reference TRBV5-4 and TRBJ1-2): ETGVTQSPTHLIKTRGQQVTLRCSSQSGHNTVSWYQQALGQGPQFIFQYYREEENGRGNFPPRFSGLQFPNYSSELNVNALELDDSALYLCASSSQTGANYGYTFGSGTRLTVV.

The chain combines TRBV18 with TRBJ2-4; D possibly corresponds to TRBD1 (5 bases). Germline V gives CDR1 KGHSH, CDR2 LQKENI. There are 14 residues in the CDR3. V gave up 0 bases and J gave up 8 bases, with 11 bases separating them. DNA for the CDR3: TGTGCCAGCTCACCACCGGTCAGGGATTACATTCAGTACTTC. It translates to CASSPPVRDYIQYF.

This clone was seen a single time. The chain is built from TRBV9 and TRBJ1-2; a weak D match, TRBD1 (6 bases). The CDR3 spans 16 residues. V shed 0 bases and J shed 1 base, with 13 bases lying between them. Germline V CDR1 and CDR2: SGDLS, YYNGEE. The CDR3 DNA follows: TGTGCCAGCAGCGTAGGGGCCGGGGGCGGTAACTATGGCTACACCTTC. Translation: CASSVGAGGGNYGYTF.

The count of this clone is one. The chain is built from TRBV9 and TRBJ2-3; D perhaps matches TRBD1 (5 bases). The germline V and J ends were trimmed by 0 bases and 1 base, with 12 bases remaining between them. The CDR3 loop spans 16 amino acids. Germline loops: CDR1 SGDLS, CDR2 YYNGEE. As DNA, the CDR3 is TGTGCCAGCAGCGTAGTGCCAGGGATGGGCACAGATACGCAGTATTTT. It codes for CASSVVPGMGTDTQYF.

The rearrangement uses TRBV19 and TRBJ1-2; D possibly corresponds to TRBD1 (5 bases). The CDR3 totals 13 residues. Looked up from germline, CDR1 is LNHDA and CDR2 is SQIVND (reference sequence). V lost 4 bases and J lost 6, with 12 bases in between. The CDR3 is CASSRVGDDGYTF. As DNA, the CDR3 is TGTGCCAGTAGTAGAGTAGGGGATGATGGCTACACCTTC.

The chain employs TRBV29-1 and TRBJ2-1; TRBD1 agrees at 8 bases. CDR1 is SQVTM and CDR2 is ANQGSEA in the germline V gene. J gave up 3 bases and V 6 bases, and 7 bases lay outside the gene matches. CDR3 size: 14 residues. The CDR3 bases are TGCAGCGTGGACAGGGCCTTTCACTACAATGAGCAGTTCTTC. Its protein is CSVDRAFHYNEQFF.

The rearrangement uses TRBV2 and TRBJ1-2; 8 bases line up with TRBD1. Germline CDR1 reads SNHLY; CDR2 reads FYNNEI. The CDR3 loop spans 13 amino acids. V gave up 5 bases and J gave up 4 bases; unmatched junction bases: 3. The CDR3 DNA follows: TGTGCCAGCAGTCCTGGGACAGGCTATGGCTACACCTTC. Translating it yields CASSPGTGYGYTF. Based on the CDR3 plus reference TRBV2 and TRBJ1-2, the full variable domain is EPEVTQTPSHQVTQMGQEVILRCVPISNHLYFYWYRQILGQKVEFLVSFYNNEISEKSEIFDDQFSVERPDGSNFTLKIRSTKLEDSAMYFCASSPGTGYGYTFGSGTRLTVV.

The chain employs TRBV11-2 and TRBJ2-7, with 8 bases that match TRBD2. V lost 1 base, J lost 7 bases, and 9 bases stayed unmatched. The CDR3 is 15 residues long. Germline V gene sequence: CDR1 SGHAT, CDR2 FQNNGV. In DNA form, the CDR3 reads TGTGCCAGCAGCTTAGGCGGGGGGCCTCCGGATGAGCAGTACTTC. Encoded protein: CASSLGGGPPDEQYF.

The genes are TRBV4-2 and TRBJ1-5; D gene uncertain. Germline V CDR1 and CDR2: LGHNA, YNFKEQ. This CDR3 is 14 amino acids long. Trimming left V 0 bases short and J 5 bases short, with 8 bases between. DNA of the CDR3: TGTGCCAGCAGCCAAGATCCGGGGTATCAGCCCCAGCATTTT. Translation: CASSQDPGYQPQHF.

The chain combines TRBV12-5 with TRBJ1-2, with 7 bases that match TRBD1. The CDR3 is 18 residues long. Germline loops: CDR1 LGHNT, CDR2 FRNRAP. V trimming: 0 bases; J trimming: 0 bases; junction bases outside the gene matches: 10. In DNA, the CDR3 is TGTGCTAGTGGTTTGGTACAGCCGCTCGGGACAGCTAACTATGGCTACACCTTC. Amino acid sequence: CASGLVQPLGTANYGYTF.

The CDR3 DNA follows: TGCAGCATACGACAATCAGCAACTAATGAAAAACTGTTTTTT. Protein: CSIRQSATNEKLFF. This chain uses TRBV29-1 with TRBJ1-4; D unclear. Germline CDR1 is SQVTM and CDR2 is ANQGSEA. The CDR3 has 14 residues. Between the trimmed V and J ends, which lost 8 bases and 0 bases, there was a span of 13 bases.

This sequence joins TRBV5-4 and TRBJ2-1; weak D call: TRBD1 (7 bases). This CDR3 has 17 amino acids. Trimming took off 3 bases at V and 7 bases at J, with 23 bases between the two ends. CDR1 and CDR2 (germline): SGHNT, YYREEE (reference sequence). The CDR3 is CASSSMDAGGLKNEQFF. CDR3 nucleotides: TGTGCCAGCAGCTCCATGGACGCAGGGGGGTTAAAGAATGAGCAGTTCTTC.

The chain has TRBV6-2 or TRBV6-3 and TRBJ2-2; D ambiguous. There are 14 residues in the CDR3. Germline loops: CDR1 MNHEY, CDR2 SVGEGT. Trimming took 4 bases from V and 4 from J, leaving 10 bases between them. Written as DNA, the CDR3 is TGTGCCAGCAGTTCTGGGTGGGGCACCGGGGAGCTGTTTTTT. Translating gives CASSSGWGTGELFF.